This TCR beta chain was sequenced for a study of T cell repertoires in cytomegalovirus infection. Study summary: Matching HLA type, along with CMV infection, was indicated by public TCR beta signatures. Whole-study findings and limits: CMV carriers having the relevant HLA were flagged by cumulative public TCR beta family frequency. HLA-C-restricted, CMV-specific TCR beta clonotypes were dominant ex vivo.

CDR3 length: 18 residues. CDR1 SGHTA and CDR2 FQGNSA come from the germline V gene. V lost 4 bases, J lost 0 bases, and 21 bases lay in between. TCRdb processed the reads anew with MiXCR; each CDR3 protein has one entry. The sample consists of about 770,000 distinct CDR3 sequences, approximately 32% of them appearing once. Ten or more counts support this clonotype. Its specificity is not known. This chain joins TRBV7-2 and TRBJ1-1; D call uncertain. The sequence was collected from a human donor in good health (CMV status not recorded). Some clones in this sample may be carry-over from other donors' samples. The sample was cultured CD8+ T cells from PBMCs, taken from culture after CMV antigen stimulation. The CDR3 DNA sequence: TGTGCCAGCAGCTCCCTATCAGGACCTCGACTGGTGAACACTGAAGCTTTCTTT. Translating it yields CASSSLSGPRLVNTEAFF. Supplemented by reference TRBV7-2 and TRBJ1-1, the full variable domain reads GAGVSQSPSNKVTEKGKDVELRCDPISGHTALYWYRQSLGQGLEFLIYFQGNSAPDKSGLPSDRFSAERTGGSVSTLTIQRTQQEDSAVYLCASSSLSGPRLVNTEAFFGQGTRLTVV.